This T cell receptor (beta chain) was sequenced during a study of blood T cell repertoires in COVID-19. The wider study: Samples of COVID-19 (acute and convalescent) were obtained from the United States, Italy and Spain. PBMCs, B-cell-depleted T cells, or T cells provided the cDNA or gDNA that made up the material.

Per the original data handling: For nucleated cells, counts were estimated from reference gene primer amplification. Assay used: immunoSEQ multiplex PCR; TCRdb lists only in-frame clones, some missing. Clonal size and the V and J genes are those of that table, whereas D and trimming came from the DNA. The data hold some 50,000 clones, with about nine tenths observed a single time. V was clipped by 5 bases and J by 7 bases, with 21 bases between them. Germline CDR1 MGHDK, CDR2 SYGVNS. This CDR3 region has 16 residues. The sequenced material came from peripheral blood. The genes are TRBV25-1 and TRBJ1-5; unclear D gene. The sequence was obtained from a man aged 40-49 years with acute or convalescent COVID-19. The CDR3 nucleotides read TGTGCCAGCAGTCCATCCGTCGCCCTTCTAGAGCAGCCCCAGCATTTT. Protein sequence: CASSPSVALLEQPQHF.